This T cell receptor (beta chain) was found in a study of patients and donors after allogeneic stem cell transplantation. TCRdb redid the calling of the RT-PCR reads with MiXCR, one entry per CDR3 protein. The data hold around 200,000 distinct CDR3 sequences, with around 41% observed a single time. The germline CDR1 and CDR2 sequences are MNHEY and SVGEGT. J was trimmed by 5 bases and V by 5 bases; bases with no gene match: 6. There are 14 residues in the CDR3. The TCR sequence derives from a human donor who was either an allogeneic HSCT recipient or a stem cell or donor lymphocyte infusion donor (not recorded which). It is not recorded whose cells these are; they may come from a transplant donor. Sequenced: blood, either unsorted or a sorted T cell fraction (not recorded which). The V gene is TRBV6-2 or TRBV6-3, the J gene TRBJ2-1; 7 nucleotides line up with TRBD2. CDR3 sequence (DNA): TGTGCCAGCAGTATTCTAGCGGCAGACAATGAGCAGTTCTTC. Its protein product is CASSILAADNEQFF.